The rows below give T cell receptor beta chains drawn from one sample of a study of T cell therapy after organ transplantation. Clones were read by immunoSEQ multiplex PCR, and TCRdb kept only the in-frame ones, dropping some. The sample holds around 15,000 clones, about 85% seen once. These receptors have no known antigen. The sequences come from CD8+ T cells from blood, collected after autologous CMV-specific T cell therapy. These receptors were obtained from a human patient who had received a solid organ transplant and had CMV disease. The graft donor may have given rise to some T cells. The CDR3 runs from the conserved cysteine through the conserved F or W. The order of the fields is CDR3 DNA, CDR3 protein, clone size, V gene, D gene, J gene. D genes are given only for firm matches. Size tells how often a clone was seen (once, few, many) or the class of an expanded clone, and some rows leave it out.

CDR3nt: TGTGCCAGCAGCCCTGGACTAGCCTCCTACAATGAGCAGTTCTTC
CDR3aa: CASSPGLASYNEQFF
abundance: .
v_gene: TRBV6-5
d_gene: TRBD2
j_gene: TRBJ2-1

CDR3nt: TGTGCCAGCAGCTTAGCCGGGGGGGCCAATTCACCCCTCCACTTT
CDR3aa: CASSLAGGANSPLHF
abundance: .
v_gene: TRBV11-2
d_gene: .
j_gene: TRBJ1-6

CDR3nt: TGTGCCACCAGCAGAGATCAAGGAGGGTACGCAAACACCATATATTTT
CDR3aa: CATSRDQGGYANTIYF
abundance: .
v_gene: TRBV15
d_gene: .
j_gene: TRBJ1-3

CDR3nt: TGTGCCAGCAGTCAATCACAGGGGAACACTGAAGCTTTCTTT
CDR3aa: CASSQSQGNTEAFF
abundance: .
v_gene: TRBV6-5
d_gene: .
j_gene: TRBJ1-1

CDR3nt: TGTGCCAGCAGCCCGAAGTACCCGGGCGAGCAGTACTTC
CDR3aa: CASSPKYPGEQYF
abundance: once
v_gene: TRBV9
d_gene: .
j_gene: TRBJ2-7

CDR3nt: TGTGCCAGCAGCAATACAGGGCTCAATCAGCCCCAGCATTTT
CDR3aa: CASSNTGLNQPQHF
abundance: large
v_gene: TRBV5-6
d_gene: .
j_gene: TRBJ1-5

CDR3nt: TGTGCCAGCAGCAGACAGCCCAATCAGCCCCAGCATTTT
CDR3aa: CASSRQPNQPQHF
abundance: .
v_gene: TRBV5-6
d_gene: .
j_gene: TRBJ1-5

CDR3nt: TGTGCCAGCAGCCCGAGCGGGACAGGGGGTGGGCAGCCCCAGCATTTT
CDR3aa: CASSPSGTGGGQPQHF
abundance: .
v_gene: TRBV11-2
d_gene: TRBD1
j_gene: TRBJ1-5

CDR3nt: TGTGCCATCAGTGAGTCGACAACCATGAACACTGAAGCTTTCTTT
CDR3aa: CAISESTTMNTEAFF
abundance: .
v_gene: TRBV10-3
d_gene: .
j_gene: TRBJ1-1

CDR3nt: TGTGCCAGCAGCTTGATTAGCTCCTATAATTCACCCCTCCACTTT
CDR3aa: CASSLISSYNSPLHF
abundance: .
v_gene: TRBV5-6
d_gene: .
j_gene: TRBJ1-6

CDR3nt: TGTGCCAGCAGCTACACGCGGACAGGCTCTGGAAACACCATATATTTT
CDR3aa: CASSYTRTGSGNTIYF
abundance: .
v_gene: TRBV5-4
d_gene: TRBD1
j_gene: TRBJ1-3

CDR3nt: TGCGCCAGCAGCCAAGAAGGACTAGCGGGGGGGGAGACCCAGTACTTC
CDR3aa: CASSQEGLAGGETQYF
abundance: .
v_gene: TRBV4-3
d_gene: TRBD2
j_gene: TRBJ2-5

CDR3nt: TGTGCCAGCAGTTTATGGGGGGCGGGGAGCTCCTACGAGCAGTACTTC
CDR3aa: CASSLWGAGSSYEQYF
abundance: .
v_gene: TRBV27
d_gene: .
j_gene: TRBJ2-7

CDR3nt: TGCGCCAGCAGGGACCCGGACGCCCGGAGCTCCTACGAGCAGTACTTC
CDR3aa: CASRDPDARSSYEQYF
abundance: .
v_gene: TRBV10-1
d_gene: .
j_gene: TRBJ2-7

CDR3nt: TGTGCCAGCAGCCAAGATTGGCGGGAGGGCCTCAATGAGCAGTTCTTC
CDR3aa: CASSQDWREGLNEQFF
abundance: .
v_gene: TRBV4-2
d_gene: TRBD2
j_gene: TRBJ2-1

CDR3nt: TGTGCCAGCAGCGTTCCTTCGACAGGGGAGACTAATGAAAAACTGTTTTTT
CDR3aa: CASSVPSTGETNEKLFF
abundance: .
v_gene: TRBV9
d_gene: TRBD1
j_gene: TRBJ1-4

CDR3nt: TGTGCCAGCAGTCCAACAGGGGGAAAGAACACCGGGGAGCTGTTTTTT
CDR3aa: CASSPTGGKNTGELFF
abundance: .
v_gene: TRBV11-2
d_gene: TRBD1
j_gene: TRBJ2-2

CDR3nt: TGCGCCAGCAGCGCAGGACAGGGAGCGAACACTGAAGCTTTCTTT
CDR3aa: CASSAGQGANTEAFF
abundance: .
v_gene: TRBV5-1
d_gene: TRBD1
j_gene: TRBJ1-1

CDR3nt: TGTGCCAGTAGTTCACGACAGGGGCGGGAGACCCAGTACTTC
CDR3aa: CASSSRQGRETQYF
abundance: .
v_gene: TRBV19
d_gene: TRBD1
j_gene: TRBJ2-5

CDR3nt: TGTGCCAGCAGTTACTCCAGGCGATCTGGAAACACCATATATTTT
CDR3aa: CASSYSRRSGNTIYF
abundance: few
v_gene: TRBV6-5
d_gene: .
j_gene: TRBJ1-3

CDR3nt: TGTGCCAGCAGCTTAGAACCCCCGCGGCACACAGATACGCAGTATTTT
CDR3aa: CASSLEPPRHTDTQYF
abundance: .
v_gene: TRBV11-2
d_gene: .
j_gene: TRBJ2-3

CDR3nt: TGCGCCAGCAGCTTAAGAGCGGGAGGGAGCACCGGGGAGCTGTTTTTT
CDR3aa: CASSLRAGGSTGELFF
abundance: .
v_gene: TRBV5-1
d_gene: TRBD2
j_gene: TRBJ2-2

CDR3nt: TGTGCCAGCAGCGTAGGGGGCTCGGTTTCAGATACGCAGTATTTT
CDR3aa: CASSVGGSVSDTQYF
abundance: .
v_gene: TRBV9
d_gene: .
j_gene: TRBJ2-3

CDR3nt: TGTGCCACCAGCGGCGGGATCGAGTACAATGAGCAGTTCTTC
CDR3aa: CATSGGIEYNEQFF
abundance: .
v_gene: TRBV15
d_gene: .
j_gene: TRBJ2-1

CDR3nt: TGTGCCAGCAGTTTAGCGGGGTACTACAATGAGCAGTTCTTC
CDR3aa: CASSLAGYYNEQFF
abundance: .
v_gene: TRBV25-1
d_gene: TRBD2
j_gene: TRBJ2-1